These T cell receptor beta chains were read from a single sample in a study of vaccination effects on CD4 cells after COVID-19. These TCRs' antigens remain unknown. TCRdb keeps only in-frame clones here, not all; method: immunoSEQ multiplex PCR. The sample lists 37,000 or so clones; about 70% were seen once. This specimen consisted of CD4+ T cells from PBMCs cultured without peptide, obtained after COVID-19 vaccination. These receptors all come from a human donor who received a COVID-19 vaccine. Both conserved end residues are part of each CDR3. A D gene is named only where the DNA matches it firmly. The size field is filled for only some rows; it gives once, few, many or a size class.

v_call,clone_size,j_call,d_call,cdr3_nt,cdr3_aa
TRBV3-1/TRBV3-2,.,TRBJ1-6,.,TGTGCCAGCAGCCAAGAATCTATCTTGAGCTTCTTCTCCTATAATTCACCCCTCCACTTT,CASSQESILSFFSYNSPLHF
TRBV6-5,.,TRBJ2-1,.,TGTGCCAGCACTCAGGGGCCTTACAATGAGCAGTTCTTC,CASTQGPYNEQFF
TRBV10-3,few,TRBJ1-5,.,TGTGCCATCAGTGCCGTCAATAGCAATCAGCCCCAGCATTTT,CAISAVNSNQPQHF
TRBV7-8,.,TRBJ1-1,TRBD1,TGTGCCAGCAGCCTACAGGGGGACACTGAAGCTTTCTTT,CASSLQGDTEAFF
TRBV7-8,.,TRBJ2-1,TRBD2,TGTGCCAGCAGCTCTAGCGGGGGGGCGTACAATGAGCAGTTCTTC,CASSSSGGAYNEQFF
TRBV3-1/TRBV3-2,.,TRBJ1-2,.,TGTGCCAGCAGAGAAACAGGAGCTGGCTACACCTTC,CASRETGAGYTF
TRBV25-1,.,TRBJ2-3,.,TGTGCCAGCAGTGAAGTCGGGGTAATCGGAGATACGCAGTATTTT,CASSEVGVIGDTQYF
TRBV5-1,.,TRBJ2-1,.,TGCGCCAGCAGTAGGGGCTCCACTAGTGAGCAGTTCTTC,CASSRGSTSEQFF
TRBV4-1,.,TRBJ1-2,.,TGCGCCAGCAGCCACCTACGGACGGATATCTATGGCTACACCTTC,CASSHLRTDIYGYTF
TRBV20-1,few,TRBJ2-1,.,TGCAGTGCTAGGATAGGAGCTGAGCAGTTCTTC,CSARIGAEQFF
TRBV3-1/TRBV3-2,.,TRBJ2-1,TRBD2,TGTGCCAGCAGCCCCGTAGCGGGAGTTACTAATGAGCAGTTCTTC,CASSPVAGVTNEQFF
TRBV18,.,TRBJ2-3,TRBD2,TGTGCCAGCTCACCAGGGCTAGCGGGAGGTTCAGATACGCAGTATTTT,CASSPGLAGGSDTQYF
TRBV3-1/TRBV3-2,few,TRBJ1-3,.,TGTGCCAGCAGCCAGATAACGGCCCATTCTCCGAACACCATATATTTT,CASSQITAHSPNTIYF
TRBV6-5,.,TRBJ1-2,.,TGTGCCAGCAGTTACTCGACTCAGGGCTATGGCTACACCTTC,CASSYSTQGYGYTF
TRBV2,.,TRBJ1-2,.,TGTGCCAGCAGTTTAGGACCTACACCGCGGGGCTACACCTTC,CASSLGPTPRGYTF
TRBV4-1,many,TRBJ2-2,.,TGCGCCAGCAGACACATGACAGGACCCAACACCGGGGAGCTGTTTTTT,CASRHMTGPNTGELFF
TRBV25-1,.,TRBJ2-1,TRBD1,TGTGCCAGCAGTACAGGGGTCCTCGGGCAGTTCTTC,CASSTGVLGQFF
TRBV11-2,.,TRBJ1-2,.,TGTGCCAGCAGCCCACTGGCAGGGACGCCTTATGGCTACACCTTC,CASSPLAGTPYGYTF
TRBV2,.,TRBJ2-1,.,TGTGCCAGCAAGGGCTCTTACAATGAGCAGTTCTTC,CASKGSYNEQFF
TRBV5-1,few,TRBJ2-3,TRBD2,TGCGCCAGCAGCTCCTCGACTAGCGGGGGGTGGGCAGATACGCAGTATTTT,CASSSSTSGGWADTQYF
TRBV3-1/TRBV3-2,few,TRBJ2-1,.,TGTGCCAGCAGCCAAAAAGGAAGAGGGGGTGAGCAGTTCTTC,CASSQKGRGGEQFF
TRBV6-1,.,TRBJ2-5,.,TGTGCCAGCAGTGAACTTAGGGGAGTTCAAGAGACCCAGTACTTC,CASSELRGVQETQYF
TRBV5-1,few,TRBJ2-7,TRBD1,TGCGCCAGCAGCCCGGACAGGGCCTACGAGCAGTACTTC,CASSPDRAYEQYF
TRBV7-2,.,TRBJ2-3,TRBD2,TGTGCCAGCAGCTTATCCGGGAGGGCCCCAGATACGCAGTATTTT,CASSLSGRAPDTQYF
TRBV3-1/TRBV3-2,few,TRBJ2-2,.,TGTGCCAGCAGCCAGGGAGGCGGAACCCTCACCGGGGAGCTGTTTTTT,CASSQGGGTLTGELFF
TRBV29-1,few,TRBJ2-1,.,TGCAGCGTTGCTGATACAGGGCTGGGATACAATGAGCAGTTCTTC,CSVADTGLGYNEQFF
TRBV19,few,TRBJ1-5,.,TGTGCCAGTACTTCCAGCGATTACAATCAGCCCCAGCATTTT,CASTSSDYNQPQHF
TRBV7-9,few,TRBJ2-7,.,TGTGCCAGCAGGCCCCGGGTTGGGGGAACGACCTACGAGCAGTACTTC,CASRPRVGGTTYEQYF
TRBV29-1,.,TRBJ2-7,.,TGCAGCGTCTTGGCGGGATTGTCCTACGAGCAGTACTTC,CSVLAGLSYEQYF
TRBV16,.,TRBJ2-5,.,TGTGCCAGCAGCCAATTCGACTGGGAAGAGACCCAGTACTTC,CASSQFDWEETQYF
TRBV29-1,medium-sized,TRBJ1-1,.,TGCAGCGTCGAGGGCTCGGCTCGTAGCACTGAAGCTTTCTTT,CSVEGSARSTEAFF
TRBV19,.,TRBJ1-3,TRBD1,TGTGCCACCCGGGGCACTAACATGGCCGGACAGGCACAGAGCTCTGGAAACACCATATATTTT,CATRGTNMAGQAQSSGNTIYF
TRBV10-3,.,TRBJ1-6,.,TGTGCCATCAATGAACCAGGGCGTTCACCCCTCCACTTT,CAINEPGRSPLHF
TRBV24-1,.,TRBJ2-5,.,TGTGCCACCAGTGATTTGCAAGGGTTGCAAGAGACCCAGTACTTC,CATSDLQGLQETQYF
TRBV5-1,.,TRBJ2-7,.,TGCGCCAGCAGCTCGCCCACCGGTTTGGGGTTCAGCTCCTACGAGCAGTACTTC,CASSSPTGLGFSSYEQYF
TRBV6-6,.,TRBJ1-4,.,TGTGCCAGCAGTCACCGGGGAGGGGCCAATGAAAAACTGTTTTTT,CASSHRGGANEKLFF
TRBV30,.,TRBJ1-5,.,TGTGCCTGGCCTTATCCCGGGCCCACGGGTCAGCCCCAGCATTTT,CAWPYPGPTGQPQHF
TRBV6-5,once,TRBJ1-1,.,TGTGCCAGCAGTTATCGATTGTGGGGTTCCACTGAAGCTTTCTTT,CASSYRLWGSTEAFF
TRBV2,.,TRBJ2-5,.,TGTGCCAGCCTGGGCGAGAAAGAGACCCAGTACTTC,CASLGEKETQYF
TRBV5-1,once,TRBJ1-4,.,TGCGCCAGCAGCTTGGTAGCAACTAATGAAAAACTGTTTTTT,CASSLVATNEKLFF
TRBV5-1,.,TRBJ1-4,.,TGCGCCAGCAGCTTGGGGGGCCCAACTAATGAAAAACTGTTTTTT,CASSLGGPTNEKLFF
TRBV18,.,TRBJ2-3,TRBD2,TGTGCCAGCTCCCCTCTAGCGGGAGGAGATACGCAGTATTTT,CASSPLAGGDTQYF
TRBV4-1,once,TRBJ2-2,TRBD2,TGCGCCAGCAGCCAAATTTGGACTAGCGGGGGGGCGAACACCGGGGAGCTGTTTTTT,CASSQIWTSGGANTGELFF
TRBV19,.,TRBJ2-3,.,TGTGCCTATACGGCAGAAACTTGTAGGATCACAGATACGCAGTATTTT,CAYTAETCRITDTQYF
TRBV7-2,.,TRBJ1-5,TRBD1,TGTGCCAGCAGTTTATCCGGGACAGGACGCAATCAGCCCCAGCATTTT,CASSLSGTGRNQPQHF
TRBV5-1,few,TRBJ2-3,.,TGCGCCAGCAGCTTAGGGACGGCCGACACAGATACGCAGTATTTT,CASSLGTADTDTQYF
TRBV13,.,TRBJ2-7,.,TGTGCCAGCAGAAAAGCTACAGGAACCTACGAGCAGTACTTC,CASRKATGTYEQYF
TRBV7-2,.,TRBJ1-6,TRBD1,TGTGCCACCGGCCGGACAGGACTAAATTCACCCCTCCACTTT,CATGRTGLNSPLHF
TRBV6-4,few,TRBJ1-5,.,TGTGCCAGCAGTGACTCAGGGGGCAATCAGCCCCAGCATTTT,CASSDSGGNQPQHF